This TCR beta chain stems from a study of T cell changes during pregnancy in multiple sclerosis. Sequencing used immunoSEQ multiplex PCR; TCRdb keeps in-frame clones, though not all of them. Of about 57,000 clones listed, under 95% were seen once; the top ten hold roughly 0.19%. This clone was detected only once. The starting material was CD4+ T cells from peripheral blood mononuclear cells, obtained in the second trimester of pregnancy. This receptor was identified in a female donor with multiple sclerosis, enrolled in a pregnancy study.

The CDR3 DNA is TGTGCCAGCAGCCGCCAGCTAGTCCAAACCTACGAGCAGTACTTC. It specifies CASSRQLVQTYEQYF. The chain joins TRBV28 to TRBJ2-7; D remains unclear. Germline CDR1 is MDHEN and CDR2 is SYDVKM. V dropped 6 bases and J dropped 2 bases, with 17 bases sitting between them. The CDR3 covers 15 residues.